This T cell receptor beta chain was identified during a study of circulating and synovial CD4+ cells in juvenile arthritis. In germline, CDR1 is MNHEY, CDR2 SMNVEV (reference sequence). This CDR3 is 15 amino acids long. Trimming removed 5 bases at V and 2 bases at J, with 13 bases between. Sequenced by immunoSEQ multiplex PCR; TCRdb stores in-frame clones only, minus some. Among about 32,000 clones listed, roughly 96% were seen once. The TCR sequence derives from a human donor with juvenile idiopathic arthritis. The V gene is TRBV27, the J gene TRBJ1-5, with D possibly being TRBD1 (6 bases). The sample was CD4+ T cells from blood. CDR3 sequence (DNA): TGTGCCAGCAGTGGTCAGGGGAGGGGCAATCAGCCCCAGCATTTT. This gives the protein CASSGQGRGNQPQHF.